Presented here are 2 T cell receptor beta chains from one specimen sequenced in a study of shared clonotypes between healthy human individuals. The protocol was immunoSEQ multiplex PCR, while the TCRdb copy is restricted to in-frame clones and leaves out a portion. The data show about 2 million clones, roughly 94% seen once. The sample taken for sequencing was naive CD4+ T cells sorted from blood. Stated subset: CD45RA+ positively selected. The receptor set was obtained from a man aged 18 to 29 in good health.

The rearrangement joins TRBV5-1 to TRBJ1-3; 9 bases line up with TRBD1. Germline values: CDR1 SGHRS, CDR2 YFSETQ. The CDR3 covers 15 residues. V lost 3 bases, J lost 3 bases, and 4 bases stayed unmatched. The CDR3 coding sequence is TGCGCCAGCAGCTCGGGACAGGGTGTTGGAAACACCATATATTTT. This codes for CASSSGQGVGNTIYF.

This clone was recorded once. V usage is TRBV11-3 and J usage is TRBJ2-7, with 11 bases fitting TRBD1. The CDR3 has 15 amino acids. Germline V gene sequence: CDR1 SGHNT, CDR2 YENEEA. V trimming: 5 bases; J trimming: 1 base; junction bases outside the gene matches: 4. The CDR3 sequence: CASSPGTGGSYEQYF. The CDR3 DNA reads as TGTGCCAGCAGCCCCGGGACAGGGGGGTCCTACGAGCAGTACTTC.